Each of the 31 T cell receptor beta chains below was sequenced from the same sample in a study of CD8 T cells in Susac syndrome. An amount of RNA that ranged from roughly 0.5 to 1 ug was reverse transcribed with random hexamers. TCRdb re-derived calls from the immunoSEQ multiplex PCR reads in MiXCR, one entry per CDR3 protein. The sample records tens of thousands of distinct CDR3 sequences, over 85% being singletons. The specimen sequenced was CD8+ T cells from PBMCs. The receptors were gathered from a human donor in good health.

The chain combines TRBV27 with TRBJ2-1; D remains ambiguous. In germline, CDR1 is MNHEY, CDR2 SMNVEV (reference sequence). Between the trimmed V and J ends, which lost 7 bases and 9 bases, there was a span of 10 bases. CDR3 length: 11 amino acids. The CDR3 loop reads CASTLAGEQFF. CDR3 in DNA: TGTGCCAGCACCCTTGCTGGTGAGCAGTTCTTC.

This clonotype was observed a few times. The V and J genes are TRBV29-1 and TRBJ2-7; 8 bases are a match to TRBD2. The germline CDR1 and CDR2 sequences are SQVTM and ANQGSEA. V was clipped by 3 bases and J by 5 bases; unmatched bases: 9. This CDR3 is 14 amino acids long. The CDR3 bases are TGCAGCGTTGACCTTCCGGGAGGGAGGGACGAGCAGTACTTC. Translating it yields CSVDLPGGRDEQYF.

This chain joins TRBV5-1 and TRBJ2-7; 7 positions agree with TRBD1. The CDR3 is made up of 13 amino acids. CDR1 and CDR2 (germline): SGHRS, YFSETQ. The CDR3 protein is CACSLDRTYEQYF. CDR3 DNA sequence: TGCGCGTGCAGCTTGGACAGGACCTACGAGCAGTACTTC.

The rearrangement uses TRBV7-9 and TRBJ1-2; a weak D match, TRBD1 (6 bases). The CDR3 totals 14 residues. Germline CDR1 is SEHNR and CDR2 is FQNEAQ (reference sequence). Trimming pared 5 bases from V and 7 bases from J, leaving 17 bases between. CDR3 sequence reads: CASSPRQESGGYTF. The CDR3 DNA follows: TGTGCCAGCAGCCCTCGACAGGAATCGGGTGGCTACACCTTC.

The chain carries TRBV12-3 or TRBV12-4 and TRBJ2-1, with 9 bases identical to TRBD1. V was clipped by 6 bases and J by 3 bases; unmatched bases: 6. CDR3 length: 15 amino acids. For the CDR3, the DNA is TGTGCCAGCAGACCTACAGGGGGCGACTACAATGAGCAGTTCTTC. The encoded protein is CASRPTGGDYNEQFF.

V gene TRBV19 combines with J gene TRBJ2-7; 7 bases match TRBD1. The V gene end was trimmed by 5 bases and the J gene end by 2 bases; junction bases not matched to a gene: 6. CDR3 size: 14 residues. CDR1 is LNHDA, CDR2 SQIVND, per germline (reference sequence). CDR3 residues: CASSPTGATYEQYF. As DNA, the CDR3 is TGTGCCAGTAGTCCCACAGGGGCCACCTACGAGCAGTACTTC.

This chain joins TRBV29-1 and TRBJ2-5; maybe TRBD1 (5 bases). Germline V CDR1 and CDR2: SQVTM, ANQGSEA. This CDR3 is built from 12 residues. Trimming pared 7 bases from V and 5 bases from J, leaving 14 bases between. The CDR3 sequence: CSAYTKGETQYF. Written as DNA, the CDR3 is TGCAGCGCCTACACAAAGGGGGAGACCCAGTACTTC.

The genes are TRBV23-1 and TRBJ2-5, with TRBD1 matching 9 bases. TRBV23-1 is an ORF for which the function is uncertain. The CDR3 sequence is 15 residues long. With V trimmed by 3 bases and J by 2 bases, 4 bases remained unmatched. The CDR3 is CASSHPGTGQETQYF. CDR3 bases: TGCGCCAGCAGTCACCCCGGGACAGGGCAAGAGACCCAGTACTTC.

CDR3 nucleotide sequence: TGTGCCAGCAGCCAGGGACAGCAACAAGAGACCCAGTACTTC. Protein product: CASSQGQQQETQYF. The V and J genes are TRBV5-6 and TRBJ2-5; 7 nucleotides line up with TRBD1. V was clipped by 4 bases and J by 2 bases; unmatched bases: 5. The CDR3 spans 14 residues. The V gene's germline CDR1 is SGHDT and CDR2 YYEEEE.

The V gene is TRBV29-1, the J gene TRBJ1-1; D gene uncertain. The V gene lost 6 bases and the J gene lost 2 bases, with 13 bases spanning the gap. There are 13 residues in the CDR3. Germline CDR1 SQVTM, CDR2 ANQGSEA. CDR3 residues: CSVPVWTNTEAFF. The CDR3 coding sequence is TGCAGCGTCCCCGTTTGGACTAACACTGAAGCTTTCTTT. Drawing the rest from reference TRBV29-1 and TRBJ1-1, the complete variable domain is SAVISQKPSRDICQRGTSLTIQCQVDSQVTMMFWYRQQPGQSLTLIATANQGSEATYESGFVIDKFPISRPNLTFSTLTVSNMSPEDSSIYLCSVPVWTNTEAFFGQGTRLTVV.

The chain employs TRBV5-5 and TRBJ2-2, with 11 bases lining up with TRBD1. The ends lost 4 bases at V and 4 bases at J; junction bases unmatched: 6. CDR3 length: 16 residues. Germline loops: CDR1 SGHKS, CDR2 YYEKEE (reference sequence). The CDR3 coding sequence is TGTGCCAGCAGCCCGGCCGGGACAGGGGGCACCGGGGAGCTGTTTTTT. This translates into CASSPAGTGGTGELFF.

J is TRBJ1-3 and V is TRBV5-1; maybe TRBD1 (5 bases). The germline V gene encodes CDR1 SGHRS and CDR2 YFSETQ. CDR3 length: 14 residues. The V gene lost 4 bases and the J gene lost 3 bases, with 11 bases spanning the gap. CDR3 residues: CASSQGESGNTIYF. CDR3 nucleotide sequence: TGCGCCAGCAGCCAAGGGGAAAGTGGAAACACCATATATTTT.

This chain uses TRBV19 with TRBJ2-5; D might be TRBD1 or TRBD2, each matching 5 bases. V dropped 5 bases and J dropped 5 bases, with 12 bases sitting between them. Per germline, CDR1 LNHDA and CDR2 SQIVND (reference sequence). The CDR3 sequence is 13 residues long. The CDR3 DNA is TGTGCCAGTAGTCTGGGACCTGCGGAGACCCAGTACTTC. Translating gives CASSLGPAETQYF.

V usage is TRBV29-1 and J usage is TRBJ2-2; no firm D call. Germline V gene lookup returns CDR1 SQVTM and CDR2 ANQGSEA. The CDR3 has 12 amino acids. The V gene lost 1 base and the J gene lost 5 bases, with 5 bases spanning the gap. This chain's CDR3 is CSVEGETGELFF. The CDR3 region has the DNA TGCAGCGTTGAAGGGGAAACCGGGGAGCTGTTTTTT.

This clonotype was detected once. The chain has TRBV7-6 and TRBJ2-7; D gene ambiguous. This CDR3 is 13 amino acids long. The V and J ends lost 6 bases and 0 bases respectively, with 9 bases between them. Germline CDR1 reads SGHVS; CDR2 reads FNYEAQ. CDR3: CASSDRGSYEQYF. For the CDR3, the DNA is TGTGCCAGCAGTGACCGTGGCTCCTACGAGCAGTACTTC.

This sequence joins TRBV10-3 and TRBJ2-3; TRBD1 might be the D (6 bases). V lost 0 bases to trimming and J lost 3 bases, with 16 bases between them. This CDR3 has 17 residues. CDR1 is ENHRY and CDR2 is SYGVKD in the germline V gene. The CDR3 reads CAISESVNRDGTDTQYF. CDR3 coding DNA: TGTGCCATCAGTGAGTCGGTTAACAGGGATGGTACAGATACGCAGTATTTT.

This rearrangement joins TRBV5-4 to TRBJ2-7, with a possible D match to TRBD2 (5 bases). Looked up from germline, CDR1 is SGHNT and CDR2 is YYREEE (reference sequence). The ends were cut back, 4 bases at V and 5 bases at J, with 13 bases in the middle. CDR3 size: 13 residues. CDR3 loop: CASSRGSGNEQYF. As DNA, the CDR3 is TGTGCCAGCAGCCGAGGCAGCGGAAACGAGCAGTACTTC.

The gene calls are TRBV27 and TRBJ1-1; D gene ambiguous. Trimming took off 8 bases at V and 4 bases at J, with 11 bases between the two ends. The germline CDR1 and CDR2 sequences are MNHEY and SMNVEV (reference sequence). CDR3 length: 12 residues. The DNA for the CDR3 is TGTGCCAGCGCTGGCGGGCCCACTGAAGCTTTCTTT. It is translated as CASAGGPTEAFF.

The CDR3 sequence: CASSLSTGGPHEQYF. The CDR3, as DNA: TGTGCCAGCAGTTTATCGACGGGAGGGCCCCACGAGCAGTACTTC. This chain links TRBV27 with TRBJ2-7, with 8 bases identical to TRBD2. Germline lookup yields CDR1 MNHEY and CDR2 SMNVEV (reference sequence). The V and J ends lost 0 bases and 5 bases, in that order; junction bases with no gene match: 6. The CDR3 contains 15 residues.

V and J are TRBV4-2 and TRBJ2-7; 8 bases map to TRBD2. The CDR3 contains 14 residues. CDR1 is LGHNA and CDR2 is YNFKEQ in the germline V gene. V gave up 1 base and J gave up 3 bases; unmatched junction bases: 2. The chain's CDR3 is CASSQGTSGYEQYF. The DNA of the CDR3 is TGTGCCAGCAGCCAAGGTACTAGCGGCTACGAGCAGTACTTC.

The V and J genes are TRBV12-3 or TRBV12-4 and TRBJ2-7, with 8 bases that match TRBD2. V gave up 5 bases and J gave up 5 bases; unmatched junction bases: 8. The CDR3 has 14 residues. The CDR3 loop is CASSDRTSWDEQYF. CDR3 coding DNA: TGTGCCAGCAGTGACAGGACTAGCTGGGACGAGCAGTACTTC.

This sequence joins TRBV10-2 and TRBJ1-1; D may be TRBD1 (5 bases). Deletions cut 2 bases from V and 5 bases from J, with 9 bases between. The CDR3 runs 13 residues. Germline values: CDR1 WSHSY, CDR2 SAAADI. CDR3 nucleotide sequence: TGCGCCAGCAGTGAGCGGGGGGGAACTGAAGCTTTCTTT. It translates to CASSERGGTEAFF.

The chain links TRBV12-3 or TRBV12-4 to TRBJ1-1; D is possibly TRBD1 (6 bases). This CDR3 region has 15 residues. V gave up 7 bases and J gave up 3 bases, with 18 bases separating them. CDR3 in amino acids: CASTNGQRGDTEAFF. Written as DNA, the CDR3 is TGTGCCAGCACTAACGGACAGCGGGGCGACACTGAAGCTTTCTTT.

V is TRBV27 and J is TRBJ1-2, with D possibly TRBD1 on 6 matching bases. The germline V and J ends were trimmed by 3 bases and 2 bases, with 7 bases remaining between them. Germline CDR1 and CDR2: MNHEY and SMNVEV (reference sequence). The CDR3 spans 13 residues. DNA of the CDR3: TGTGCCAGCAGTTTCCAGGGGAACTATGGCTACACCTTC. Translated: CASSFQGNYGYTF.

This chain uses TRBV29-1 with TRBJ2-2, with D perhaps given as TRBD1 or TRBD2 (5 bases each). The germline gives CDR1 SQVTM, CDR2 ANQGSEA. Between the trimmed V and J ends, which lost 7 bases and 7 bases, there was a span of 16 bases. This CDR3 is built from 13 residues. CDR3 in amino acids: CSAEEGAGGELFF. CDR3 nucleotide sequence: TGCAGCGCCGAGGAAGGGGCGGGCGGGGAGCTGTTTTTT.

The chain recombines TRBV5-6 with TRBJ2-7; 8 bases fit TRBD1. The CDR3 contains 12 residues. The J segment lost 7 bases and the V segment lost 6 bases, leaving 6 bases of the junction unmatched. Germline V lookup: CDR1 SGHDT, CDR2 YYEEEE. CDR3 DNA: TGTGCCAGCACCGCGACAGGGGAGGAGCAGTACTTC. It is translated as CASTATGEEQYF. Drawing the rest from reference TRBV5-6 and TRBJ2-7, the complete variable domain is DAGVTQSPTHLIKTRGQQVTLRCSPKSGHDTVSWYQQALGQGPQFIFQYYEEEERQRGNFPDRFSGHQFPNYSSELNVNALLLGDSALYLCASTATGEEQYFGPGTRLTVT.

This sequence joins TRBV20-1 and TRBJ2-3; D gene uncertain. CDR3 size: 13 residues. V lost 4 bases and J lost 2, with 10 bases in between. CDR1 and CDR2 (germline): DFQATT, SNEGSKA (reference sequence). CDR3 amino acids: CSANYPYTDTQYF. CDR3 in DNA: TGCAGTGCTAATTACCCCTACACAGATACGCAGTATTTT.

This sequence joins TRBV2 and TRBJ2-7, with D maybe TRBD2 (6 bases). The CDR3 has 14 residues. CDR1 is SNHLY, CDR2 FYNNEI, per germline. The ends were cut back, 6 bases at V and 0 bases at J, with 12 bases in the middle. The CDR3, as DNA: TGTGCCAGCAGGGGGACTGGACCCTCCTACGAGCAGTACTTC. Amino acid sequence: CASRGTGPSYEQYF.

This sequence joins TRBV30 and TRBJ1-2, with 9 bases identical to TRBD1. Germline assignment: CDR1 GTSNPN and CDR2 SVGIG (reference sequence). The CDR3 has 14 residues. V trimming: 3 bases; J trimming: 4 bases; junction bases outside the gene matches: 6. This CDR3 is CAWRGTGIPYGYTF. In DNA form, the CDR3 reads TGTGCCTGGAGAGGGACAGGGATCCCCTATGGCTACACCTTC.

The chain is built from TRBV13 and TRBJ2-2, with no clear D. CDR3 length equals 12 residues. Trimming shortened V by 2 bases and J by 6 bases, and 4 bases separated the two germline ends. CDR1 and CDR2 (germline): PRHDT, FYEKMQ (reference sequence). As DNA, the CDR3 is TGTGCCAGCAGCTTACCCCCCGGGGAGCTGTTTTTT. This encodes CASSLPPGELFF. Supplemented by reference TRBV13 and TRBJ2-2, the full variable domain reads AAGVIQSPRHLIKEKRETATLKCYPIPRHDTVYWYQQGPGQDPQFLISFYEKMQSDKGSIPDRFSAQQFSDYHSELNMSSLELGDSALYFCASSLPPGELFFGEGSRLTVL.

V usage is TRBV19 and J usage is TRBJ2-7; D may be TRBD2 (6 bases). From germline, CDR1 is LNHDA and CDR2 SQIVND (reference sequence). V was pared by 4 bases and J by 3 bases, with 16 bases between. This CDR3 contains 15 residues. In DNA, the CDR3 is TGTGCCAGTAGTACAGACCGCGGGAAGGTCTACGAGCAGTACTTC. Its protein product is CASSTDRGKVYEQYF. The variable domain in full, completed from reference TRBV19 and TRBJ2-7, reads DGGITQSPKYLFRKEGQNVTLSCEQNLNHDAMYWYRQDPGQGLRLIYYSQIVNDFQKGDIAEGYSVSREKKESFPLTVTSAQKNPTAFYLCASSTDRGKVYEQYFGPGTRLTVT.